The 25 T cell receptor beta chains below come from one sample, sequenced in a study of blood T cell repertoires in COVID-19. The assay was immunoSEQ multiplex PCR, and TCRdb's table has in-frame clones only and misses some. The sample has 250,000 to 350,000 clones, about 83% seen once; the top ten hold 0.95% to 1.5%. The sequenced sample consisted of peripheral blood. These receptor sequences come from a woman aged 45-65 years with acute or convalescent COVID-19.

The CDR3 sequence: CAWSVRGSGANVLTF. The CDR3 DNA reads as TGTGCCTGGAGTGTACGAGGTTCTGGGGCCAACGTCCTGACTTTC. The V call is TRBV30, the J call TRBJ2-6; D ambiguous. The CDR3 spans 15 residues. The ends were cut back, 0 bases at V and 1 base at J, with 7 bases in the middle. Germline V gene sequence: CDR1 GTSNPN, CDR2 SVGIG (reference sequence). The full variable domain, completed using reference TRBV30 and TRBJ2-6, is SQTIHQWPATLVQPVGSPLSLECTVEGTSNPNLYWYRQAAGRGLQLLFYSVGIGQISSEVPQNLSASRPQDRQFILSSKKLLLSDSGFYLCAWSVRGSGANVLTFGAGSRLTVL.

CDR3 nucleotide sequence: TGCAGTGCTCCTGAGGGGACAAAAGCTTTCTTT. Amino acids: CSAPEGTKAFF. The chain recombines TRBV20-1 with TRBJ1-1; weak D call: TRBD1 (6 bases). Germline V gene lookup returns CDR1 DFQATT and CDR2 SNEGSKA (reference sequence). Trimming pared 5 bases from V and 9 bases from J, leaving 13 bases between. The CDR3 covers 11 residues.

The chain employs TRBV2 and TRBJ2-7, with D hard to call. Trimming removed 3 bases at V and 4 bases at J, with 4 bases between. CDR1 is SNHLY and CDR2 is FYNNEI in the germline V gene. This CDR3 contains 11 residues. This CDR3 reads CASSERYEQYF. CDR3 DNA: TGTGCCAGCAGTGAGAGATACGAGCAGTACTTC.

The J gene is TRBJ2-5, the V gene TRBV15, with D hard to call. This CDR3 has 14 residues. Germline V gene lookup returns CDR1 LNHNV and CDR2 YYDKDF (reference sequence). Trimming took 3 bases from V and 1 from J, leaving 9 bases between them. In nucleotides, the CDR3 is TGTGCCACCAGCAGTAGACGGGTCCAAGAGACCCAGTACTTC. Protein product: CATSSRRVQETQYF.

The chain joins TRBV19 to TRBJ1-2; weak D call: TRBD1 (6 bases). The CDR3 is made up of 15 amino acids. The ends were cut back, 0 bases at V and 5 bases at J, with 13 bases in the middle. CDR1 and CDR2 (germline): LNHDA, SQIVND (reference sequence). The CDR3 DNA is TGTGCCAGTAGTATAGATCCGTACAGGGAGTATGGCTACACCTTC. It specifies CASSIDPYREYGYTF.

This clone was observed once. The chain carries TRBV23-1 and TRBJ1-1; D possibly corresponds to TRBD1 (6 bases). TRBV23-1 is an ORF, and what it does is uncertain. The CDR3 runs 12 residues. V lost 5 bases and J 10 bases, leaving 14 bases between the germline ends. In DNA form, the CDR3 reads TGCGCCAGCAGTTCCCACAGGGCCCCAGCTTTCTTT. It specifies CASSSHRAPAFF.

The chain combines TRBV4-3 with TRBJ2-1; D remains unclear. The germline V and J ends were trimmed by 0 bases and 4 bases, with 13 bases remaining between them. From germline, CDR1 is LGHNA and CDR2 YSLEER. The CDR3 sequence is 16 residues long. The CDR3 protein is CASSQDAYSSYNEQFF. Written as DNA, the CDR3 is TGCGCCAGCAGCCAAGATGCCTACTCCTCTTACAATGAGCAGTTCTTC.

This clone appeared a few times. V is TRBV9 and J is TRBJ2-2; 8 nucleotides line up with TRBD2. Trimming took 0 bases from V and 2 from J; bases not matched to a gene: 6. This CDR3 contains 17 residues. Germline V gene sequence: CDR1 SGDLS, CDR2 YYNGEE. The DNA for the CDR3 is TGTGCCAGCAGCGTAGTCAGCGGGAGTTATAACACCGGGGAGCTGTTTTTT. This gives the protein CASSVVSGSYNTGELFF.

The chain has TRBV6-4 and TRBJ2-3; the match to TRBD2 covers 10 bases. Germline-derived CDR1 and CDR2 are MRHNA and SNTAGT. This CDR3 region has 15 residues. J lost 1 base, V lost 6 bases, and 4 bases had no gene match. The CDR3 loop is CASRERGGGTDTQYF. The CDR3 DNA follows: TGTGCCAGCAGAGAGCGGGGGGGCGGCACAGATACGCAGTATTTT.

V is TRBV28 and J is TRBJ1-6; D is possibly TRBD1 (5 bases). The CDR3 extends over 15 amino acids. The germline V gene encodes CDR1 MDHEN and CDR2 SYDVKM. Trimming pared 4 bases from V and 7 bases from J, leaving 14 bases between. CDR3 in DNA: TGTGCCAGCAGTTCAGGGTTGGGAAGCAATTCACCCCTCCACTTT. Amino acid sequence: CASSSGLGSNSPLHF.

This clone was seen a single time. This chain uses TRBV12-3 or TRBV12-4 with TRBJ1-2; D remains unclear. The CDR3 has 12 residues. Trimming cost V 7 bases and J 7 bases, with 13 bases left between them. CDR3 loop: CASTHSSGGYTF. The CDR3 DNA reads TGTGCCAGCACCCACTCGTCAGGTGGCTACACCTTC.

As for this clone: Other DNA sequences within the sample encode an identical CDR3. CDR3 bases: TGTGCCAGCAGCCAATACGGGCTACAGGGGACCACAGATACGCAGTATTTT. Encoded protein: CASSQYGLQGTTDTQYF. This rearrangement joins TRBV3-1 (or the pseudogene TRBV3-2) to TRBJ2-3; 7 nucleotides agree with TRBD1. Germline CDR1 is LGHDT and CDR2 is YNNKEL (reference sequence). The CDR3 is 17 amino acids. V lost 2 bases to trimming and J lost 2 bases; unmatched junction nucleotides: 10.

The chain is built from TRBV27 and TRBJ2-3, with 7 bases fitting TRBD2. CDR1 and CDR2 from the germline V gene are MNHEY and SMNVEV (reference sequence). Germline trimming cut 6 bases from V and 0 bases from J; bases unmatched to any gene: 9. This CDR3 region has 16 residues. The CDR3 nucleotides read TGTGCCAGCAGCCCTTTTTCTAGCGGAAGCACAGATACGCAGTATTTT. This codes for CASSPFSSGSTDTQYF.

V and J are TRBV6-5 and TRBJ1-2, with TRBD1 as a possible D gene (5 bases). Germline V gene lookup returns CDR1 MNHEY and CDR2 SVGAGI. Between the trimmed V and J ends, which lost 5 bases and 5 bases, there was a span of 18 bases. This CDR3 has 15 amino acids. CDR3 in DNA: TGTGCCAGCAGTACCCCCGGGGGATTCGGATATGGCTACACCTTC. Its protein is CASSTPGGFGYGYTF.

V is TRBV2 and J is TRBJ1-5; 8 nucleotides line up with TRBD1. The V gene end was trimmed by 2 bases and the J gene end by 2 bases; junction bases not matched to a gene: 5. The CDR3 consists of 16 residues. CDR1 is SNHLY and CDR2 is FYNNEI in the germline V gene. This chain's CDR3 is CASSEQGAWGNQPQHF. The CDR3 coding sequence is TGTGCCAGCAGTGAACAGGGGGCTTGGGGCAATCAGCCCCAGCATTTT.

The V and J genes are TRBV12-2 and TRBJ2-7; the table assigns TRBD2, which was not confirmed against the DNA. TRBV12-2 is annotated as a pseudogene. This CDR3 contains 12 residues. CDR3 residues: CARNRKAGEQYF. Written as DNA, the CDR3 is TGTGCAAGGAACCGTAAGGCGGGGGAGCAGTACTTC.

This clone was found once. The CDR3 reads CASSQDKQGDTQYF. The CDR3 region has the DNA TGTGCCAGCAGCCAAGACAAACAGGGGGATACGCAGTATTTT. J is TRBJ2-3 and V is TRBV3-1 (or the pseudogene TRBV3-2), with TRBD1 identical over 7 bases. Germline CDR1 LGHDT, CDR2 YNNKEL (reference sequence). The CDR3 sequence is 14 residues long. The V gene end was trimmed by 0 bases and the J gene end by 6 bases; junction bases not matched to a gene: 3.

This clone showed up just a few times. The rearrangement joins TRBV12-3 or TRBV12-4 to TRBJ1-2; D call uncertain. V lost 5 bases, J lost 3 bases, and 10 bases lay in between. The CDR3 is 13 residues long. The CDR3 DNA is TGTGCCAGCAGTCATCTGAGTGACTATGGCTACACCTTC. It encodes CASSHLSDYGYTF.

The chain links TRBV21-1 to TRBJ1-6. TRBV21-1 is reported as a pseudogene. CDR3 size: 15 residues. CDR3: CASRGGSSYNSPLHF. The CDR3 DNA sequence: TGTGCCAGCAGGGGGGGTAGCTCCTATAATTCACCCCTCCACTTT.

The chain carries TRBV27 and TRBJ1-2; 11 bases are a match to TRBD1. Losses at the gene ends were 5 bases for V and 6 bases for J; bases not matched to a gene: 14. The CDR3 is 17 residues long. CDR1 MNHEY and CDR2 SMNVEV come from the germline V gene (reference sequence). In nucleotides, the CDR3 is TGTGCCAGCAGTCCTCGGACAGGGGGCTTCAGGTTTAATGGCTACACCTTC. Its protein product is CASSPRTGGFRFNGYTF.

The V gene is TRBV19, the J gene TRBJ1-5; the D gene is possibly TRBD1 (5 bases). The CDR3 length is 15 residues. V lost 7 bases to trimming and J lost 3 bases, with 16 bases between them. CDR1 LNHDA and CDR2 SQIVND come from the germline V gene (reference sequence). CDR3 sequence: CASTIGAGNNQPQHF. The DNA for the CDR3 is TGTGCCAGTACGATAGGGGCAGGGAACAATCAGCCCCAGCATTTT.

The rearrangement uses TRBV3-1 (or the pseudogene TRBV3-2) and TRBJ2-7; no clear D gene. The CDR3 consists of 15 residues. CDR1 is LGHDT and CDR2 is YNNKEL in the germline V gene (reference sequence). Trimming cost V 1 base and J 0 bases, with 10 bases left between them. CDR3: CASSQGLVGSYEQYF. CDR3 coding DNA: TGTGCCAGCAGCCAAGGCCTAGTGGGCTCCTACGAGCAGTACTTC.

V usage is TRBV6-5 and J usage is TRBJ2-1; 10 positions match TRBD2. V lost 4 bases to trimming and J lost 5 bases; unmatched junction nucleotides: 8. The CDR3 runs to 16 residues. Germline CDR1 reads MNHEY; CDR2 reads SVGAGI. CDR3 sequence reads: CASSFFSGGMHNEQFF. The CDR3 coding sequence is TGTGCCAGCAGTTTTTTTAGCGGGGGGATGCACAATGAGCAGTTCTTC.

This clone is a singleton in its sample. The rearrangement uses TRBV6-2 or TRBV6-3 and TRBJ2-5; D might be TRBD2 (5 bases). CDR1 is MNHEY, CDR2 SVGEGT, per germline. This CDR3 comprises 16 residues. V was cut by 4 bases and J by 5 bases, with 20 bases left in between. The CDR3 DNA reads as TGTGCCAGCAGTTGGCCGTCGGGGAAGTTGGGCGAGACCCAGTACTTC. Translation: CASSWPSGKLGETQYF.

V is TRBV9 and J is TRBJ1-1, with a weak D call TRBD1 (5 bases). With 0 bases removed from V and 6 bases from J, the gap between germline ends came to 9 bases. Germline V CDR1 and CDR2: SGDLS, YYNGEE. This CDR3 spans 13 amino acids. The CDR3 here is CASSVGQGSEAFF. Written as DNA, the CDR3 is TGTGCCAGCAGCGTAGGTCAGGGCTCTGAAGCTTTCTTT. Full variable domain (remainder filled in from reference TRBV9 and TRBJ1-1): DSGVTQTPKHLITATGQRVTLRCSPRSGDLSVYWYQQSLDQGLQFLIQYYNGEERAKGNILERFSAQQFPDLHSELNLSSLELGDSALYFCASSVGQGSEAFFGQGTRLTVV.